This TCR beta chain emerged from a study of CD8 T cells in ankylosing spondylitis. Study-wide findings and caveats: A motif of seven or eight highly homologous TCR beta variants was seen as apparently characteristic of ankylosing spondylitis blood.

TCRdb used MiXCR to reprocess the 5' RACE reads, holding one entry per CDR3 protein. The table records approximately 550,000 distinct CDR3 sequences, approximately 11% of them present only once. This clonotype showed up many times. Its antigen is not known. Germline CDR1 SGHRS, CDR2 YFSETQ. V lost 0 bases and J lost 15, with 10 bases in between. The CDR3 is made up of 12 amino acids. Source material: blood, either unsorted or a sorted T cell fraction (not recorded which). The receptor's source is a male donor with ankylosing spondylitis. The chain has TRBV5-1 and TRBJ2-6; D gene uncertain. DNA of the CDR3: TGCGCCAGCAGCTTGGATGTGCTGGACCTGACTTTC. Amino acid sequence: CASSLDVLDLTF.